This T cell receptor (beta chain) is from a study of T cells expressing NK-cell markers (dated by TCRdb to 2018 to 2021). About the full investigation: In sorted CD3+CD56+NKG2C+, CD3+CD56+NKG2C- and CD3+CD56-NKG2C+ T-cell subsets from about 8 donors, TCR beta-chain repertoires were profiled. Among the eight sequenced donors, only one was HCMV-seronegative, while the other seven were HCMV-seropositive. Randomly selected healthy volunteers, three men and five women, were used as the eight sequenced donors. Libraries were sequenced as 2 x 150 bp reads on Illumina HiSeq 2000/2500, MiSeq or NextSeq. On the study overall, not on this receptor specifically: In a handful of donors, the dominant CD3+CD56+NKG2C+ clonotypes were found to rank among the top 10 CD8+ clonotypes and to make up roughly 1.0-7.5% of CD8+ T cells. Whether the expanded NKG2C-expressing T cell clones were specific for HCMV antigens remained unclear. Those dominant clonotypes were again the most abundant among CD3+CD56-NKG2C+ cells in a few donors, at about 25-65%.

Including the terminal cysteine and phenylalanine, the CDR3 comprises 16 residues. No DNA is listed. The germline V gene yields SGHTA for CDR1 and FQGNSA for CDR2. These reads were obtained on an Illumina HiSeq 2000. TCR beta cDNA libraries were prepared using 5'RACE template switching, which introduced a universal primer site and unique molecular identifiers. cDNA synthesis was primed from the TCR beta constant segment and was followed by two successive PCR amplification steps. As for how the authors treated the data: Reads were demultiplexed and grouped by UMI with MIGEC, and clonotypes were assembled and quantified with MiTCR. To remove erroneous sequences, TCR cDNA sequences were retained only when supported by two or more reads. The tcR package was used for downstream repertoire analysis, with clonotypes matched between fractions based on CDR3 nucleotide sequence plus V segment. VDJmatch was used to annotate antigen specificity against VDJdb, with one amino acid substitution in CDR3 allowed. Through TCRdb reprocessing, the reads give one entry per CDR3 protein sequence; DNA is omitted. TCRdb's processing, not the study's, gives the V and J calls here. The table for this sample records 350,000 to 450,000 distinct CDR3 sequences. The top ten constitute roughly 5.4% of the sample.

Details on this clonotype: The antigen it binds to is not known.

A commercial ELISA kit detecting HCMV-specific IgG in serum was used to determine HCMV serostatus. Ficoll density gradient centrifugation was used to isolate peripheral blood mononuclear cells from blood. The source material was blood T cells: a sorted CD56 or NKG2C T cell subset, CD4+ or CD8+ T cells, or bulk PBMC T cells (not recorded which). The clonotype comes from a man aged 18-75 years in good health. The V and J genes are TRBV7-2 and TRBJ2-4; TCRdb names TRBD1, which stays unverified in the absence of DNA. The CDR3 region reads CASSSTRGSAKNIQYF.